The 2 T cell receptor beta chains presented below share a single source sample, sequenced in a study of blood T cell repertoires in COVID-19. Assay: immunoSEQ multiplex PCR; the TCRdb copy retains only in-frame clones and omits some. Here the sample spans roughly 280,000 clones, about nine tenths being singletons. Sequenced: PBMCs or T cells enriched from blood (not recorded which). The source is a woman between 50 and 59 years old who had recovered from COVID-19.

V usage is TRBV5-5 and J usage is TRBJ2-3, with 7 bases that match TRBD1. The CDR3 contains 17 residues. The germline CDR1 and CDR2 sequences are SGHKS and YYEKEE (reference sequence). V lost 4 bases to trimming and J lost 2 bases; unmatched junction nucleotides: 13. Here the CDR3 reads CASSPTYRGKNTDTQYF. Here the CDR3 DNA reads TGTGCCAGCAGCCCAACTTACAGGGGAAAAAACACAGATACGCAGTATTTT.

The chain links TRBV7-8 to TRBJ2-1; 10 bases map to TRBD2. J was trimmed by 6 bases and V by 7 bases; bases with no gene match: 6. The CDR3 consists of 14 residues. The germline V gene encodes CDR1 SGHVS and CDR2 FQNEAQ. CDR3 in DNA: TGTGCCAGCATTATAACTAGCGGGACCAATGAGCAGTTCTTC. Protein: CASIITSGTNEQFF.